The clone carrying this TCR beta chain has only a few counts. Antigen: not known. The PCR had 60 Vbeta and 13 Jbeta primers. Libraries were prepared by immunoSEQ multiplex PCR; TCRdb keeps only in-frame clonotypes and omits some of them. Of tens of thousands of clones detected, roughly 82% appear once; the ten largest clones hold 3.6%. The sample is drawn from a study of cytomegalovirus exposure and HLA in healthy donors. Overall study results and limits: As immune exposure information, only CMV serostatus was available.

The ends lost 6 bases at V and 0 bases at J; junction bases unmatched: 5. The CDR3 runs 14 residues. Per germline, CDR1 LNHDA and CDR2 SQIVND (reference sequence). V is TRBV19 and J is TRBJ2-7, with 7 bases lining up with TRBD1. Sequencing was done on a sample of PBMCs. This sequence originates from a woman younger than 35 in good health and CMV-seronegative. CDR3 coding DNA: TGTGCCAGTAGCAAGACAGGGCCCTCCTACGAGCAGTACTTC. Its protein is CASSKTGPSYEQYF.